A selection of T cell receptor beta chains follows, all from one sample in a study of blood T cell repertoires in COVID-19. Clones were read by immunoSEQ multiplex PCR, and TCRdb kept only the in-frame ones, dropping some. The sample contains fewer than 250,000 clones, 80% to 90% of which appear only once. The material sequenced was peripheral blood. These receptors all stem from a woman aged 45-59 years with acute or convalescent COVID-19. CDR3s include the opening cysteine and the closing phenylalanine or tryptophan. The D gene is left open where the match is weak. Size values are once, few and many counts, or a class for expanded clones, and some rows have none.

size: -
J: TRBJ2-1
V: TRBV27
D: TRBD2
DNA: TGTGCCAGCAGACGAGCGGGAGCGGAGTCACATGAGCAGTTCTTC
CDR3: CASRRAGAESHEQFF

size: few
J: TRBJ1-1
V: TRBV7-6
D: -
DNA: TGTGCCAGCAGCCCTCGACGAGGCACTGAAGCTTTCTTT
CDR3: CASSPRRGTEAFF

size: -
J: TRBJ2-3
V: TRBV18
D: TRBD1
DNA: TGTGCCAGCTCAGGACAGGGGTTGGAAACAGATACGCAGTATTTT
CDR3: CASSGQGLETDTQYF

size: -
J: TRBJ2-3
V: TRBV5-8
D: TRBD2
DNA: TGTGCCAGCAGCTTGTCGACTAGCGGGGTGGGGACAGATACGCAGTATTTT
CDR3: CASSLSTSGVGTDTQYF

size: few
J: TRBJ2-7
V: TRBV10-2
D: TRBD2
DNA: TGCGCCAGCAGTGGACTAGCGAGGTACGAGCAGTACTTC
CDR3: CASSGLARYEQYF

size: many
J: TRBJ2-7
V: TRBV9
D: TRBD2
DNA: TGTGCCAGCAGCGCCACTAGCGGGACGGGCGAGCAGTACTTC
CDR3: CASSATSGTGEQYF

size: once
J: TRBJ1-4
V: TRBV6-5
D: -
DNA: TGTGCCAGCAGTTACTCGATCGGGGGTGAAAAACTGTTTTTT
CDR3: CASSYSIGGEKLFF

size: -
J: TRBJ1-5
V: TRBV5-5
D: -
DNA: TGTGCCAGCAGCCGGGGGGGACCTAATCAGCCCCAGCATTTT
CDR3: CASSRGGPNQPQHF

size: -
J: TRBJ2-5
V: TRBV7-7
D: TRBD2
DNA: TGTGCTAGCAGCTTAGAGACTAGCGGGGCCCCCGCGACCCAGTACTTC
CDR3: CASSLETSGAPATQYF

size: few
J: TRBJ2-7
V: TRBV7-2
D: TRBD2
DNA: TGTGCCAGCAGCTCCCTAGCGGGCCCCTACGAGCAGTACTTC
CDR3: CASSSLAGPYEQYF

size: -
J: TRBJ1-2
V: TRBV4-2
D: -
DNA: TGTGCCAGCAGCCAAGATCGGCAGGGGCCAGATGGCTACACCTTC
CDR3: CASSQDRQGPDGYTF

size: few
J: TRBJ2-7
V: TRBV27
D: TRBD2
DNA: TGTGCCAGCAGTCCGGGACTAGCGGGAGGGCTTAACGAGCAGTACTTC
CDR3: CASSPGLAGGLNEQYF

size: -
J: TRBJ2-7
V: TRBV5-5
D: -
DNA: TGTGCCAGCAGCCTCCAAGCGGTCGTTTACGAGCAGTACTTC
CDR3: CASSLQAVVYEQYF

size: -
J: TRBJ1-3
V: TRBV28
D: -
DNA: TGTGCCAGCAGTTTACGGGGGACTGGAAACACCATATATTTT
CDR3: CASSLRGTGNTIYF

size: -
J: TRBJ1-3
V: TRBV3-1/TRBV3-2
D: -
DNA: TGTGCCAGCAGCCACGGTGACTCTGGAAACACCATATATTTT
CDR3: CASSHGDSGNTIYF

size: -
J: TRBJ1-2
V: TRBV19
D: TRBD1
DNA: TGTGCCAGTAAATTGACAGGGGTGAAAGGCTACACCTTC
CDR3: CASKLTGVKGYTF

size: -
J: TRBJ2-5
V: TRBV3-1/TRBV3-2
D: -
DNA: TGTGCCAGCACTAGTCTAGAGACCCAGTACTTC
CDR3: CASTSLETQYF

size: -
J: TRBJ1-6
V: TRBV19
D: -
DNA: TGTGCCAGTAGAAGGACACCCTTCGAAGCCCTCCACTTT
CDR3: CASRRTPFEALHF

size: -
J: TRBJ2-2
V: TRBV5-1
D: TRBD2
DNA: TGCGCCAGCAGCTTGGCCGATAGCGGGACTTGGGTCGGGGAGCTGTTTTTT
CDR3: CASSLADSGTWVGELFF

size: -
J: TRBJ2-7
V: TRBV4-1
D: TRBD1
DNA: TGCGCCAGCAGCGAAGGGACAGGGGCCTACGAGCAGTACTTC
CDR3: CASSEGTGAYEQYF

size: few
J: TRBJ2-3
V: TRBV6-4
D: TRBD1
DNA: TGTGCCAGCAGTGCCTTCTATTCCTCGGACAGGGGCGGGACAGATACGCAGTATTTT
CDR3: CASSAFYSSDRGGTDTQYF

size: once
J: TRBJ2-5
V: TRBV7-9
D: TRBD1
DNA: TGTGCCAGCAGCTTAATTCAGGGGGCAAGGGAGACCCAGTACTTC
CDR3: CASSLIQGARETQYF

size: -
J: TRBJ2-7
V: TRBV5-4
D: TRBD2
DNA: TGTGCCAGCAGTGCGGGAGCCATCACCCCCTACGAGCAGTACTTC
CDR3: CASSAGAITPYEQYF

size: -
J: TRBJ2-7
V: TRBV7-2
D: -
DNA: TGTGCCAGCAGCTTTTCCGGGTTCGAGCAGTACTTC
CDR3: CASSFSGFEQYF

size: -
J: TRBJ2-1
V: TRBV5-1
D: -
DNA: TGCGCCAGCAGCTCAGGGGAGAGCTCCTACAATGAGCAGTTCTTC
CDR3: CASSSGESSYNEQFF

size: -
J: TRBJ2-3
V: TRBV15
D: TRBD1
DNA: TGTGCCACCAGCAGGGACAGGGGGGGCACAGATACGCAGTATTTT
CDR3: CATSRDRGGTDTQYF

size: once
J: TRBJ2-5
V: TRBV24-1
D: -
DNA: TGTGCCACCAGTGAGGGGCCAGGCGAGACCCAGTACTTC
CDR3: CATSEGPGETQYF

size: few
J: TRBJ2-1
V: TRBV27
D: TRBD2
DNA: TGTGCCAGCAGTTATAGCGGGAGTTTTGGTGATGAGCAGTTCTTC
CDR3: CASSYSGSFGDEQFF

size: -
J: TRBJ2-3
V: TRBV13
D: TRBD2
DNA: TGTGCCAGCAGCCTCACACTAGCGGGAGGGGCAGATACGCAGTATTTT
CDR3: CASSLTLAGGADTQYF

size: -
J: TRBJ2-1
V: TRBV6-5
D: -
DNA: TGTGCCAGCGGGGGGACGAGCTCCTACAATGAGCAGTTCTTC
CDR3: CASGGTSSYNEQFF

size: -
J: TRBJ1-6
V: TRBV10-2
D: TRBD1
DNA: TGCGCCAGCAGTGAGTCGCAACAGGGGAGTTCACCCCTCCACTTT
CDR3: CASSESQQGSSPLHF

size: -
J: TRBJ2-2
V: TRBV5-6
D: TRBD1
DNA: TGTGCCAGCACACAATCAGGGGGCGCGGACACCGGGGAGCTGTTTTTT
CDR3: CASTQSGGADTGELFF

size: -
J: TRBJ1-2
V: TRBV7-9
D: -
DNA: TGTGCCAGCAGCCCTCCTGACTGGGGGCTTGGCGGCTACACCTTC
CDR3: CASSPPDWGLGGYTF

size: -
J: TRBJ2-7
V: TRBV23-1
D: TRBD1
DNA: TGCGCCAGCAGTCAAAGACAGGGAAAGGGTTGTAGCTCCTACGAGCAGTACTTC
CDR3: CASSQRQGKGCSSYEQYF

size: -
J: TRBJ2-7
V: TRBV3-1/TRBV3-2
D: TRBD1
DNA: TGTGCCAGCAGCCAGGGGACAGACTCCTACGAGCAGTACTTC
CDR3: CASSQGTDSYEQYF

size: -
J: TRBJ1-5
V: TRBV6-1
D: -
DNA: TGTGCCAGCAGTGAAAGTGGTCAGTTCAATCAGCCCCAGCATTTT
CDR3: CASSESGQFNQPQHF

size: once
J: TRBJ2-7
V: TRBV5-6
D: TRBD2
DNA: TGTGCCAGCAGTCTCCGGGCAGCGGGACGCTCCTACGAGCAGTACTTC
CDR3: CASSLRAAGRSYEQYF

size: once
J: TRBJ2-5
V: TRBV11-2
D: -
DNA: TGTGCCAGCAGAAAGAATCCGGGACACGAGACCCAGTACTTC
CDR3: CASRKNPGHETQYF

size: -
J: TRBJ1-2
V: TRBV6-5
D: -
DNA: TGTGCCAGCAGCTTTAAGGAGGGTCGCTACACCTTC
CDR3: CASSFKEGRYTF

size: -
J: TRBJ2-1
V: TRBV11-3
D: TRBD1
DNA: TGTGCCAGCAGCTTAGGGACAGGGTTCAATGAGCAGTTCTTC
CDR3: CASSLGTGFNEQFF

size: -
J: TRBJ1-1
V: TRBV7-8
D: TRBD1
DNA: TGTGCCAGCAGCAATCGACAGGGGGTCGGGAGCACTGAAGCTTTCTTT
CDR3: CASSNRQGVGSTEAFF

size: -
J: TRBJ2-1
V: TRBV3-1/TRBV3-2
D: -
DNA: TGTGCCAGCAGCCTAGGTCAGGGGCAGTTCTTC
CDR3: CASSLGQGQFF

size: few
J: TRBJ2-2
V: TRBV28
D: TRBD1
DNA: TGTGCCAGCAGTCCGCCCGGGACAGGGGTTAAGTGGCGGGAGCTGTTTTTT
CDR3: CASSPPGTGVKWRELFF

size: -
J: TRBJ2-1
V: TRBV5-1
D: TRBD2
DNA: TGCGCCAGCAGCTGGACTAGCGGTTATTACAATGAGCAGTTCTTC
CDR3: CASSWTSGYYNEQFF

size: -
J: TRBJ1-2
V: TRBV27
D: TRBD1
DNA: TGTGCCAGCAGTCCCCGGGACAGGGGGCGCGGGGGCTACACCTTC
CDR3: CASSPRDRGRGGYTF

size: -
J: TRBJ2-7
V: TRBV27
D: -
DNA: TGTGCCAGCAAGGTTGGGCCAGCCCCATCCTACGAGCAGTACTTC
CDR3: CASKVGPAPSYEQYF

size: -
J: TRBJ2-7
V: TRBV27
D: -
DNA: TGTGCCAGCAGTTTGGGGGGGGCTAACTACGAGCAGTACTTC
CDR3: CASSLGGANYEQYF